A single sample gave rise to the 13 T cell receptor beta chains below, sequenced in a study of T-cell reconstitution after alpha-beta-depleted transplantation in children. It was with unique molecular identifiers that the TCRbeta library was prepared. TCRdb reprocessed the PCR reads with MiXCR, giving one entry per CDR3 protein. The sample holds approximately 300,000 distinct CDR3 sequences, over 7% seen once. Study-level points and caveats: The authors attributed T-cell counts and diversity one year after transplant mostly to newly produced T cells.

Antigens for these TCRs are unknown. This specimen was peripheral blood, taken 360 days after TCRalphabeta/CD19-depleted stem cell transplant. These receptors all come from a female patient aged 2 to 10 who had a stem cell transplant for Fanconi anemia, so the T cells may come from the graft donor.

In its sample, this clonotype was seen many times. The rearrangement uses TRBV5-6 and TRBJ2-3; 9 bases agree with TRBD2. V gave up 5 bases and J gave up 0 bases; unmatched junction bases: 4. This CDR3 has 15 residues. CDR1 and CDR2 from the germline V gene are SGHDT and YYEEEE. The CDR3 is CASRGLAGSTDTQYF. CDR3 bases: TGTGCCAGCAGGGGGCTAGCGGGGAGCACAGATACGCAGTATTTT.

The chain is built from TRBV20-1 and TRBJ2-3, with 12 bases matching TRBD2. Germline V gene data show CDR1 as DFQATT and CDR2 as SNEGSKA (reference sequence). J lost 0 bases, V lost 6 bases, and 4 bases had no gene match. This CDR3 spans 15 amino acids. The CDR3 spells CSATGLAGSTDTQYF. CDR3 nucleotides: TGCAGTGCCACTGGACTAGCGGGGAGCACAGATACGCAGTATTTT.

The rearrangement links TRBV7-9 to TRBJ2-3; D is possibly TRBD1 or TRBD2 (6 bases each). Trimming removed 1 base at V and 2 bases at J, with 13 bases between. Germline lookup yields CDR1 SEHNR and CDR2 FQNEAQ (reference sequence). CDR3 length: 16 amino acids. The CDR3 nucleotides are TGTGCCAGCAGCTTAGAGGGGGGAAGAACCACAGATACGCAGTATTTT. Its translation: CASSLEGGRTTDTQYF.

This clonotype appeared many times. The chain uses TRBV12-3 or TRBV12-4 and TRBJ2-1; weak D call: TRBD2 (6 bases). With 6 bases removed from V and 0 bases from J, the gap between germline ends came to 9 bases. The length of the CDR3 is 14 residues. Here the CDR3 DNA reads TGTGCCAGCAGCCGGGGGACCTCCTACAATGAGCAGTTCTTC. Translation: CASSRGTSYNEQFF.

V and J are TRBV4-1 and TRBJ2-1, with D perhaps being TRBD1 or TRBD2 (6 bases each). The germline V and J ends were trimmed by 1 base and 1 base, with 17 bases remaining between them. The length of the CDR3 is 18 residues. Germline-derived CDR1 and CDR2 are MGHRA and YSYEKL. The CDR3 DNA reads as TGCGCCAGCAGCCAAGGGCCCGCAGGGGAGGAATCCTACAATGAGCAGTTCTTC. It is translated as CASSQGPAGEESYNEQFF.

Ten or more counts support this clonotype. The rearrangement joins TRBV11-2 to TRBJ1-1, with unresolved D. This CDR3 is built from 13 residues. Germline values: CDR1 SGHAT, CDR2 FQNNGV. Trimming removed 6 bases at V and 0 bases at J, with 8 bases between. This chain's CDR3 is CASSFRMNTEAFF. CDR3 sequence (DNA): TGTGCCAGCAGTTTTCGTATGAACACTGAAGCTTTCTTT. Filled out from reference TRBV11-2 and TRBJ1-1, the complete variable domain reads EAGVAQSPRYKIIEKRQSVAFWCNPISGHATLYWYQQILGQGPKLLIQFQNNGVVDDSQLPKDRFSAERLKGVDSTLKIQPAKLEDSAVYLCASSFRMNTEAFFGQGTRLTVV.

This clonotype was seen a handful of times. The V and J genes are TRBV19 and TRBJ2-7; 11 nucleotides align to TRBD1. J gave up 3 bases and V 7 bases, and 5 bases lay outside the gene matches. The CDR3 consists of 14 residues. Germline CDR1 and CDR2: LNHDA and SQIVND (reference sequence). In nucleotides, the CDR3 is TGTGCCAGTAACCCGGGACAGGGGGACTACGAGCAGTACTTC. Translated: CASNPGQGDYEQYF.

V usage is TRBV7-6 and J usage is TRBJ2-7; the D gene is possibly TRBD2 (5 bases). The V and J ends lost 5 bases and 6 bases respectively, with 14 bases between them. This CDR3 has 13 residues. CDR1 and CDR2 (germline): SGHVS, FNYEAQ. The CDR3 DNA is TGTGCCAGCAGCGACGGACTCCCGCTCGAGCAGTACTTC. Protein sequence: CASSDGLPLEQYF.

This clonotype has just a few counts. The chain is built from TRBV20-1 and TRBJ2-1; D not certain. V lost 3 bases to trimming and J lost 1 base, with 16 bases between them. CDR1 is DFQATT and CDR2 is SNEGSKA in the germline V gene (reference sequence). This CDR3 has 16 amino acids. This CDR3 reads CSASGPRVQSYNEQFF. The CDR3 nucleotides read TGCAGTGCTAGTGGGCCTCGGGTCCAATCCTACAATGAGCAGTTCTTC.

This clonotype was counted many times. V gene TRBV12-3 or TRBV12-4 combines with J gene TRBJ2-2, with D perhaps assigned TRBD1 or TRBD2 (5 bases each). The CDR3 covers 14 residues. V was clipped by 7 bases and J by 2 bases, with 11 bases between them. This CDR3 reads CASMLGTNTGELFF. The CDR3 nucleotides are TGTGCCAGCATGTTAGGGACCAACACCGGGGAGCTGTTTTTT.

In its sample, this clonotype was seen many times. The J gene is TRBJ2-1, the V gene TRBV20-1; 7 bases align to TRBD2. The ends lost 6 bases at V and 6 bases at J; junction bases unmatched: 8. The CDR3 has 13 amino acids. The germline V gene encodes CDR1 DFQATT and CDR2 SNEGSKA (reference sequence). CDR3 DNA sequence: TGCAGTGCCGCCAGGGACTACCGCAATGAGCAGTTCTTC. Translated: CSAARDYRNEQFF.

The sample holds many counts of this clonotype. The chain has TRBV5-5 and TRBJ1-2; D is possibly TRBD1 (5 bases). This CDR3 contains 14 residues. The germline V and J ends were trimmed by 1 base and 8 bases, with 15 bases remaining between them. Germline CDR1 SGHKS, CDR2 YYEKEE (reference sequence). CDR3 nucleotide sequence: TGTGCCAGCAGCTTGCCAGGGCAGCTAGACGGCTACACCTTC. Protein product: CASSLPGQLDGYTF.

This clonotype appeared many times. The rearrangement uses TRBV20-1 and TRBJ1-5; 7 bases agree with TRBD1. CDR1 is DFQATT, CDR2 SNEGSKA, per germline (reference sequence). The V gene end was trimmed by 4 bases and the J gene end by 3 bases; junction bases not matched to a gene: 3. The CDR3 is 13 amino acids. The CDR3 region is CSATGQFNQPQHF. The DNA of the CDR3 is TGCAGTGCTACGGGACAGTTCAATCAGCCCCAGCATTTT.